This T cell receptor (beta chain) stems from a study of blood T cell repertoires in COVID-19. As for the study in general: Samples representing acute and convalescent COVID-19 were sourced from the United States, Italy and Spain. T cells, B-cell-depleted T cells, or PBMCs supplied cDNA or gDNA.

Study processing details: Quantification of nucleated cells was approximated via reference gene primer amplification. The method was immunoSEQ multiplex PCR; TCRdb's version includes in-frame clones alone and lacks a portion of them. V, J and clone size are taken as reported in that table, and D and trimming were inferred from the DNA itself. The sample includes some 40,000 clones, 65% to 85% seen only once; the top ten take about 9.1%. CDR3 size: 18 residues. Per germline, CDR1 SGHAT and CDR2 FQNNGV. The V and J ends lost 3 bases and 0 bases respectively, with 21 bases between them. The sequence was collected from a man aged 55 to 70 in a cohort sampled during active COVID-19. The rearrangement joins TRBV11-2 to TRBJ2-7; D ambiguous. Specimen: peripheral blood. This chain's CDR3 is CASSFFLGGGPSSYEQYF. The CDR3 DNA reads as TGTGCCAGCAGCTTTTTTCTTGGCGGCGGCCCAAGCTCCTACGAGCAGTACTTC.